The clone carrying this T cell receptor beta chain was seen a few times. This record comes from a study of beta chain features in type 1 diabetes. Overall study: All of the samples together had more than 95 million sorted cells examined.

The authors reverse transcribed all of the isolated RNA, so sequencing captured expressed TCRB transcripts. Clones were sequenced by immunoSEQ multiplex PCR, and TCRdb holds only the in-frame ones, with some missing. The sample shows under 500,000 clones, 30% of them seen only once. This CDR3 spans 15 amino acids. Deletions cut 5 bases from V and 0 bases from J, with 13 bases between. Germline V gene sequence: CDR1 KGHSH, CDR2 LQKENI. This chain connects TRBV18 to TRBJ1-1; tentative D call: TRBD1 (6 bases). This receptor was identified in a man aged 18 to 30 in good health. Sequences were obtained from naive CD4+ T cells from blood. CDR3 amino acids: CASSAATGMNTEAFF. The CDR3 DNA reads TGTGCCAGCTCAGCAGCAACAGGGATGAACACTGAAGCTTTCTTT.